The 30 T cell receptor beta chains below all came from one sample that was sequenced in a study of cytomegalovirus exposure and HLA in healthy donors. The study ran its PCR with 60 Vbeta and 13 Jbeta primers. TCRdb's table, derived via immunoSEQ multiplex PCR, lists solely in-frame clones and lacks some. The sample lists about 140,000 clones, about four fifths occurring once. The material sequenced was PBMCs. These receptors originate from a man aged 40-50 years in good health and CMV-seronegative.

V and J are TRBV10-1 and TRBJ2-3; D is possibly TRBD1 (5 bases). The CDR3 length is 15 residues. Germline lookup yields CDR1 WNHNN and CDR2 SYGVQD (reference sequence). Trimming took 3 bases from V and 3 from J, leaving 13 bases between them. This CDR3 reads CASSDVGRGTDTQYF. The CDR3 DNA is TGCGCCAGCAGTGATGTTGGTAGGGGTACAGATACGCAGTATTTT.

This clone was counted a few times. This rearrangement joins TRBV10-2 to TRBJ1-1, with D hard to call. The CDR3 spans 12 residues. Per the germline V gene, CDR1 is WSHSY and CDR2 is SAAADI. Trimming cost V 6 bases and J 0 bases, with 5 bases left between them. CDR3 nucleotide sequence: TGCGCCAGCAGAGCGGTGAACACTGAAGCTTTCTTT. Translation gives CASRAVNTEAFF.

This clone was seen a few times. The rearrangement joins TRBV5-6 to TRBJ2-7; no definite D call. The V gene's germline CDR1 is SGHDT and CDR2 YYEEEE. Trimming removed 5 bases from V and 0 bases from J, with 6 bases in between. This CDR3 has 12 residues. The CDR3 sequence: CASRASSYEQYF. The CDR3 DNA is TGTGCCAGCAGAGCTAGCTCCTACGAGCAGTACTTC.

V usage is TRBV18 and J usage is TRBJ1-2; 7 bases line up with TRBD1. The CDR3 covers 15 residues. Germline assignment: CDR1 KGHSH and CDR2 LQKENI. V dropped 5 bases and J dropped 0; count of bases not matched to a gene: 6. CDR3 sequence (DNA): TGTGCCAGCTCAGACACCGGACAGGCTAACTATGGCTACACCTTC. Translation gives CASSDTGQANYGYTF. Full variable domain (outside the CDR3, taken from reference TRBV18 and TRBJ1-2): NAGVMQNPRHLVRRRGQEARLRCSPMKGHSHVYWYRQLPEEGLKFMVYLQKENIIDESGMPKERFSAEFPKEGPSILRIQQVVRGDSAAYFCASSDTGQANYGYTFGSGTRLTVV.

DNA of the CDR3: TGTGCCAGCAGCATGAACAGGGGCCCGATCACCCCCCTTTCAAACACCATATATTTT. The encoded protein is CASSMNRGPITPLSNTIYF. The genes are TRBV21-1 and TRBJ1-3; the table assigns TRBD1, which was not confirmed against the DNA. TRBV21-1 is given as a pseudogene. The CDR3 totals 19 residues.

CDR3: CASSLETGVVRTEAFF. In nucleotides, the CDR3 is TGTGCCAGCAGCTTAGAGACAGGGGTGGTACGCACTGAAGCTTTCTTT. The rearrangement uses TRBV7-8 and TRBJ1-1, with TRBD1 matching over 8 bases. Germline values: CDR1 SGHVS, CDR2 FQNEAQ. The CDR3 runs 16 residues. J lost 4 bases, V lost 1 base, and 8 bases had no gene match.

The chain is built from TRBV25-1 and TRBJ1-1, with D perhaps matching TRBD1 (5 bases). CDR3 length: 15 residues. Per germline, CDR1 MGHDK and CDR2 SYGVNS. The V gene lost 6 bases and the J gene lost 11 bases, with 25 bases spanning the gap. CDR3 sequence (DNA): TGTGCCAGCAGACAAAAACCAGTGGGGGGGTTATATGCTTTCTTT. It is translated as CASRQKPVGGLYAFF.

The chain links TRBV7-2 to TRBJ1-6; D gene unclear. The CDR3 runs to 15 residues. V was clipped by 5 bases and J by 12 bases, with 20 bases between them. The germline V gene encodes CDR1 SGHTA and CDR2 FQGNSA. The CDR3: CASSPGGSVDRPLHF. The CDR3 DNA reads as TGTGCCAGCAGCCCAGGCGGGAGCGTTGATAGACCCCTCCACTTT.

The CDR3, as DNA: TGTGCCAGCAGACTTGGACAGGGGTACAATCAGCCCCAGCATTTT. It yields the protein CASRLGQGYNQPQHF. The chain employs TRBV6-5 and TRBJ1-5; 9 bases map to TRBD1. Germline values: CDR1 MNHEY, CDR2 SVGAGI. J gave up 3 bases and V 6 bases, and 6 bases lay outside the gene matches. This CDR3 is 15 amino acids long.

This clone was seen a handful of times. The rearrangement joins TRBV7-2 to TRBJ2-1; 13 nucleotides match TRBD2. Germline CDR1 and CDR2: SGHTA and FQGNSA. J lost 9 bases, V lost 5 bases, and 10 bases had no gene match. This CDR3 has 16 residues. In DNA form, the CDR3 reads TGTGCCAGCAGCCCCAAAGGGACTAGCGGGGCGGGTGAGCAGTTCTTC. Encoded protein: CASSPKGTSGAGEQFF.

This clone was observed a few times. CDR3 coding DNA: TGTGCCAGCAGTCCGACAGGGTCTGGAAACACCATATATTTT. Translated: CASSPTGSGNTIYF. The chain has TRBV28 and TRBJ1-3; TRBD1 aligns across 7 bases. J lost 1 base, V lost 5 bases, and 2 bases had no gene match. The CDR3 contains 14 residues. From germline, CDR1 is MDHEN and CDR2 SYDVKM.

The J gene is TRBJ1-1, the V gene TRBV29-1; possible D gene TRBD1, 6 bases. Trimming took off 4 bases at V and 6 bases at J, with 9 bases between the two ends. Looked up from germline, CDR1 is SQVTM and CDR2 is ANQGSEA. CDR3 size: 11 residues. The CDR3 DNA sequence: TGCAGCGTTGCCAACAGGGCTGAAGCTTTCTTT. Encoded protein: CSVANRAEAFF.

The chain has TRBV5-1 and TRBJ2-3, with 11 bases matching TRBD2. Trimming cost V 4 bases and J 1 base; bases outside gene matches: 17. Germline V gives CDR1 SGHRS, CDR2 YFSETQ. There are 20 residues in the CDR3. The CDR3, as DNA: TGCGCCAGCAGCGCCCGACTAGCGGGGCTCGACTTTATCCGCACAGATACGCAGTATTTT. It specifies CASSARLAGLDFIRTDTQYF.

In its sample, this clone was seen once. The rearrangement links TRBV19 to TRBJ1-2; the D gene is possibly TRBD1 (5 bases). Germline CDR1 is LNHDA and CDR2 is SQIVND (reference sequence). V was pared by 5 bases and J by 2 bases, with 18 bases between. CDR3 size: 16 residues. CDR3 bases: TGTGCCAGTAGTCCCGCCTCGTCAGGGTACAACTATGGCTACACCTTC. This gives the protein CASSPASSGYNYGYTF.

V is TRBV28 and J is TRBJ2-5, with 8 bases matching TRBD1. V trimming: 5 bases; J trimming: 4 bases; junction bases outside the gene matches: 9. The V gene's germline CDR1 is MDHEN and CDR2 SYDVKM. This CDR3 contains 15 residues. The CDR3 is CASSPFNRGRETQYF. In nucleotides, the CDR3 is TGTGCCAGCAGTCCGTTCAACAGGGGGAGAGAGACCCAGTACTTC.

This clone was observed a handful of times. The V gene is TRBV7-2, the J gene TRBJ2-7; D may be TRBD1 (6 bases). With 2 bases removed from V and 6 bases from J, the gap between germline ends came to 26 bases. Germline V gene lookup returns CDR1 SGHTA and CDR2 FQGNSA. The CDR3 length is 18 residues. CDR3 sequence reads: CASSLTQGTLTVPREQYF. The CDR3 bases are TGTGCCAGCAGCTTAACACAGGGAACTCTGACAGTTCCCCGCGAGCAGTACTTC.

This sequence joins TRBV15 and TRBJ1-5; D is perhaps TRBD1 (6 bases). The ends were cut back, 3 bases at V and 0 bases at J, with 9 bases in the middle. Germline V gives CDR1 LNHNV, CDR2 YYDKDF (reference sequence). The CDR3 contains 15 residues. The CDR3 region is CATSRDSNSNQPQHF. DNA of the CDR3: TGTGCCACCAGCAGGGACAGTAATAGCAATCAGCCCCAGCATTTT.

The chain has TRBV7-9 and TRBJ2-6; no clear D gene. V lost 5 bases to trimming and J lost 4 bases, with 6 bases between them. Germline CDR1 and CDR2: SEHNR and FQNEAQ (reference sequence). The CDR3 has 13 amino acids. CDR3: CASSPPGANVLTF. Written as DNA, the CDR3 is TGTGCCAGCAGCCCCCCGGGGGCCAACGTCCTGACTTTC.

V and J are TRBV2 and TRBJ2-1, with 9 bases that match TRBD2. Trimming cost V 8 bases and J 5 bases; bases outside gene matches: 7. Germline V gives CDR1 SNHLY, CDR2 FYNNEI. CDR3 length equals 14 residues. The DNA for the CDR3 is TGTGCCAGCTTTATAGCGGGGGAGGACAATGAGCAGTTCTTC. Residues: CASFIAGEDNEQFF. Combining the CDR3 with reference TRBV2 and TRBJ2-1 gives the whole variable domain EPEVTQTPSHQVTQMGQEVILRCVPISNHLYFYWYRQILGQKVEFLVSFYNNEISEKSEIFDDQFSVERPDGSNFTLKIRSTKLEDSAMYFCASFIAGEDNEQFFGPGTRLTVL.

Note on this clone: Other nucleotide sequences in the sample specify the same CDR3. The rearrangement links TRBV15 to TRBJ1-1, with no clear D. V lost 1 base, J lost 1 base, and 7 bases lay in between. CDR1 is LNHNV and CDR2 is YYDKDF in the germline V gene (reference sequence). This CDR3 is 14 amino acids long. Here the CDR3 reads CATSRVAGNTEAFF. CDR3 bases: TGTGCCACCAGCAGAGTGGCAGGGAACACTGAAGCTTTCTTT.

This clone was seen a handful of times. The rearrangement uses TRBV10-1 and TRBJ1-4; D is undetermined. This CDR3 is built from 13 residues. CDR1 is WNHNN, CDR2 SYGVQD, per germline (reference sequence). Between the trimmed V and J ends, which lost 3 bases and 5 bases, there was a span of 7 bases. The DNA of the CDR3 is TGCGCCAGCAGTGAACTGAAGAATGAAAAACTGTTTTTT. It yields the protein CASSELKNEKLFF.

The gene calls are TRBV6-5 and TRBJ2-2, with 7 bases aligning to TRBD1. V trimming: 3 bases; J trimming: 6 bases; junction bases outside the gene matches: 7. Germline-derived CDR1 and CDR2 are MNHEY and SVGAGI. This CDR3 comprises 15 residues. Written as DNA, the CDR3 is TGTGCCAGCAGTTATTGGATCCAGGGGGCCGGGGAGCTGTTTTTT. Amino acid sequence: CASSYWIQGAGELFF.

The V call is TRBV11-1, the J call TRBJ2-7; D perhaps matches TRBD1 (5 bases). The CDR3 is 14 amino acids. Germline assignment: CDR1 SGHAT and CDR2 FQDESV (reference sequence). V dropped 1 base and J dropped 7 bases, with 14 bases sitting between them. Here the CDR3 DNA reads TGTGCCAGCAGCTTAGGGCAGGGCCTAAGGGAGCAGTACTTC. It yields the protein CASSLGQGLREQYF.

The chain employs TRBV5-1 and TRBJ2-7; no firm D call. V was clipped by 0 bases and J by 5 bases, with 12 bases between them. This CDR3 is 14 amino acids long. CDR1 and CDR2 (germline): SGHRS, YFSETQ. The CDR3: CASSLGPSTDEQYF. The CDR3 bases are TGCGCCAGCAGCTTGGGGCCATCCACCGACGAGCAGTACTTC. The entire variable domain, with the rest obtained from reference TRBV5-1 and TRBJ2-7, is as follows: KAGVTQTPRYLIKTRGQQVTLSCSPISGHRSVSWYQQTPGQGLQFLFEYFSETQRNKGNFPGRFSGRQFSNSRSEMNVSTLELGDSALYLCASSLGPSTDEQYFGPGTRLTVT.

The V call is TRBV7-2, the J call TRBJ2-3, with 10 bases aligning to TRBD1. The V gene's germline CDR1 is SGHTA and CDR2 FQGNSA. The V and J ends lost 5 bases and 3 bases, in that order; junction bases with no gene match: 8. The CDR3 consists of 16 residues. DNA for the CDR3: TGTGCCAGCAGCATACGGACAGGGGGATCAACAGATACGCAGTATTTT. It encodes CASSIRTGGSTDTQYF.

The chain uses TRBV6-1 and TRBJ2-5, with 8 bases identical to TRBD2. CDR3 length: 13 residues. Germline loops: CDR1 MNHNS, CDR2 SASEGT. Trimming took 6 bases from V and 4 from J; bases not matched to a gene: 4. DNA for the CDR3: TGTGCCAGCAGAGCGGGGGCGGGAGAGACCCAGTACTTC. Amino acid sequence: CASRAGAGETQYF.

CDR3 in amino acids: CASSLEGRGGYTF. The CDR3 DNA reads as TGCGCCAGCAGCTTGGAGGGCAGGGGGGGCTACACCTTC. The chain uses TRBV5-1 and TRBJ1-2; 7 bases map to TRBD1. V shed 0 bases and J 8 bases; nucleotides not matched to a gene: 4. Germline assignment: CDR1 SGHRS and CDR2 YFSETQ. The CDR3 runs to 13 residues.

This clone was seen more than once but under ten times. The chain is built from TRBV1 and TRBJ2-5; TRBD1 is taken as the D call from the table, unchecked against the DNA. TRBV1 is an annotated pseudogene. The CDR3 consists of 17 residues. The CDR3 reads CTSSQETTGENQETQYF. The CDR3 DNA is TGCACCAGCAGCCAAGAAACCACAGGGGAGAACCAAGAGACCCAGTACTTC.

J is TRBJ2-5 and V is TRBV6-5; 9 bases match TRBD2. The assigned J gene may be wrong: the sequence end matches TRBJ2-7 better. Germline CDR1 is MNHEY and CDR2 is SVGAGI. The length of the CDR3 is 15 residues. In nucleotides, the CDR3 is TGTGCCAGCAGTTACTCGAGTAGCGGGGGCTACGAGCAGTACTTC. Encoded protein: CASSYSSSGGYEQYF.

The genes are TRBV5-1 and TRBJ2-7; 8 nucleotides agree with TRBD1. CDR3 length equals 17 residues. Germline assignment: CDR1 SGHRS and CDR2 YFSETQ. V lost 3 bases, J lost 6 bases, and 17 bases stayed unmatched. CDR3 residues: CASSSRTGRVELREQYF. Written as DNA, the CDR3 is TGCGCCAGCAGCTCAAGGACAGGGCGTGTAGAACTACGCGAGCAGTACTTC.